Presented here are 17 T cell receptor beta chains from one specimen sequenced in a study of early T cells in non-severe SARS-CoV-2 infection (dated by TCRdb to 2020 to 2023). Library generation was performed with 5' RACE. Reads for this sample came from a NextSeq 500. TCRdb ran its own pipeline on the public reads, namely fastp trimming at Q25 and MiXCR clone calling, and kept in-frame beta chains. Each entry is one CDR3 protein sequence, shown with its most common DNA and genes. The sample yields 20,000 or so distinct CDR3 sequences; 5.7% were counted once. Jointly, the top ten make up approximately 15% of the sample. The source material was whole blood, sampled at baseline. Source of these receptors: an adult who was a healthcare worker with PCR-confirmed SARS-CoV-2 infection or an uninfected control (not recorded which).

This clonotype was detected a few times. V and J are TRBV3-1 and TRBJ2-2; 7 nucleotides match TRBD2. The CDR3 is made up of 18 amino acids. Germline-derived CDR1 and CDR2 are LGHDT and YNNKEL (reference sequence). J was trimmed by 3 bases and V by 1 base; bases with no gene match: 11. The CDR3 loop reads CASSQAGGTNRDTGELFF. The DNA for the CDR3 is TGTGCCAGCAGCCAAGCGGGGGGTACTAATCGGGACACCGGGGAGCTGTTTTTT.

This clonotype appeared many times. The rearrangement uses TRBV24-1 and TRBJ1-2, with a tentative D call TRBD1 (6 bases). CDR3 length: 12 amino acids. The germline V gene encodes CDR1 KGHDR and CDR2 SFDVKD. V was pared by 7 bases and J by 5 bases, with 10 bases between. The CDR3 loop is CATSGTTYGYTF. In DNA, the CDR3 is TGTGCCACCAGCGGGACAACTTATGGCTACACCTTC.

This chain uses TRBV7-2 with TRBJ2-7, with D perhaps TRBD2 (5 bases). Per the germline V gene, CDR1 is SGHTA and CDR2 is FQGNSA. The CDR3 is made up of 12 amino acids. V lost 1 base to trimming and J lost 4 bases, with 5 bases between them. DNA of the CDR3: TGTGCCAGCAGCTTAGGGGAGTACGAGCAGTACTTC. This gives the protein CASSLGEYEQYF. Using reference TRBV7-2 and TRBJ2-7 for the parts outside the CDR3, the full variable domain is GAGVSQSPSNKVTEKGKDVELRCDPISGHTALYWYRQSLGQGLEFLIYFQGNSAPDKSGLPSDRFSAERTGGSVSTLTIQRTQQEDSAVYLCASSLGEYEQYFGPGTRLTVT.

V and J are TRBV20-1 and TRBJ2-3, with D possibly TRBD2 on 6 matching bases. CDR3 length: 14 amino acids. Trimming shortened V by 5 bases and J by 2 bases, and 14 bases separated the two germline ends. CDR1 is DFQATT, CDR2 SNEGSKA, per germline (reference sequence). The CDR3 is CSADPGLDTDTQYF. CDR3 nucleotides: TGCAGTGCTGATCCGGGACTTGACACAGATACGCAGTATTTT.

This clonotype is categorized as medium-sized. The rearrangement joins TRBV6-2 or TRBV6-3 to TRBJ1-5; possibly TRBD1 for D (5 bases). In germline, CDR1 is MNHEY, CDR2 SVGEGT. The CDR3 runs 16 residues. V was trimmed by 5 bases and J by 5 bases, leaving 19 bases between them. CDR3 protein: CASSGGVTRGYQPQHF. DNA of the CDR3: TGTGCCAGCAGTGGAGGGGTCACCCGGGGATATCAGCCCCAGCATTTT.

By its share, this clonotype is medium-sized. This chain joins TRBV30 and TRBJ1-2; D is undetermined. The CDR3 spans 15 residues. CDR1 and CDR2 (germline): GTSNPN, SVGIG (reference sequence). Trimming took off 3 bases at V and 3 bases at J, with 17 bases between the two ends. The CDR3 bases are TGTGCCTGGAGCGTGATGGGCAGCACCTACTATGGCTACACCTTC. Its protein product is CAWSVMGSTYYGYTF.

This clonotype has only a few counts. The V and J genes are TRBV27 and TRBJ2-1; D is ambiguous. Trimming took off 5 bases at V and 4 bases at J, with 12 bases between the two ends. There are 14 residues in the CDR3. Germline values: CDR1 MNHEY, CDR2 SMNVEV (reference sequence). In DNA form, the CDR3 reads TGTGCCAGCAGTGGATATGGGTTGTACAATGAGCAGTTCTTC. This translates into CASSGYGLYNEQFF.

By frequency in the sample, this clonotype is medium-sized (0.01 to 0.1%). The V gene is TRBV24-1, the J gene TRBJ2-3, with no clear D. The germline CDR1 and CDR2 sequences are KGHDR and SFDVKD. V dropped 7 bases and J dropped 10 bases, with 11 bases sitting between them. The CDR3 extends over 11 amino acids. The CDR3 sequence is CATRSGPAQYF. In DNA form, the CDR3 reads TGTGCCACCAGGAGTGGGCCGGCGCAGTATTTT.

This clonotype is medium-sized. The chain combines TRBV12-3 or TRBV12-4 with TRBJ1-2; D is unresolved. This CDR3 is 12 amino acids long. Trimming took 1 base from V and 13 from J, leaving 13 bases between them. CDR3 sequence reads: CASSLDPWRPTF. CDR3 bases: TGTGCCAGCAGTTTAGACCCCTGGAGGCCCACCTTC.

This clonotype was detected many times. In DNA form, the CDR3 reads TGTGCCAGCAGCATCGAGAGGGTAGGAGCGGTGACCCAGTACTTC. It codes for CASSIERVGAVTQYF. This chain joins TRBV11-2 and TRBJ2-5, with D possibly matching TRBD2 (5 bases). Germline-derived CDR1 and CDR2 are SGHAT and FQNNGV. The ends were cut back, 5 bases at V and 7 bases at J, with 20 bases in the middle. The CDR3 has 15 amino acids.

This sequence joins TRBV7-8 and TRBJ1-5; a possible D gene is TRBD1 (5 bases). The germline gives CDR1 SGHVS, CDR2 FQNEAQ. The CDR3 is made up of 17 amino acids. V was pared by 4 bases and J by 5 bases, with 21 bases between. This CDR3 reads CASSSQTGTGTYQPQHF. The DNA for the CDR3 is TGTGCCAGCAGCTCCCAAACCGGGACGGGAACCTATCAGCCCCAGCATTTT.

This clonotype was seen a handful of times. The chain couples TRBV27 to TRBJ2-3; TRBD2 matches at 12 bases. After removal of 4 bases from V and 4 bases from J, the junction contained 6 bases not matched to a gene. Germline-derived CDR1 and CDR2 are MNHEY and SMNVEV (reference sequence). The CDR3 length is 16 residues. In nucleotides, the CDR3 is TGTGCCAGCAGTTCCCTAGCGGGGGGGCAGGCAGATACGCAGTATTTT. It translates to CASSSLAGGQADTQYF.

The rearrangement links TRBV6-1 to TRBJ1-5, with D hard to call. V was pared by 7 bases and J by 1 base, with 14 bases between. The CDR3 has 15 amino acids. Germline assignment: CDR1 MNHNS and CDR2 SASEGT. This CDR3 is CASTDAGSSNQPQHF. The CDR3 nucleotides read TGTGCCAGCACCGACGCGGGGTCCAGCAATCAGCCCCAGCATTTT.

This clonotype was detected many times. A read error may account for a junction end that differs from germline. The CDR3 DNA follows: TGTGCTAGCAGAAGAGGCCGGGGGAACCAAGAGACCCAGTACTTC. Its protein product is CASRRGRGNQETQYF. V and J are TRBV7-7 and TRBJ2-5, with D perhaps matching TRBD2 (6 bases). From germline, CDR1 is SSHAT and CDR2 FNYEAQ (reference sequence). CDR3 length: 15 residues.

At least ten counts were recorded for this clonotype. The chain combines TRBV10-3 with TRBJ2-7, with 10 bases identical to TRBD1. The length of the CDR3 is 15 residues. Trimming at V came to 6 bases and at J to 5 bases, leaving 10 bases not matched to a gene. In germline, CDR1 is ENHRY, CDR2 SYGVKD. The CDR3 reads CAISDPGQGSHEQYF. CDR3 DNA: TGTGCCATCAGCGATCCGGGACAGGGGAGCCACGAGCAGTACTTC.

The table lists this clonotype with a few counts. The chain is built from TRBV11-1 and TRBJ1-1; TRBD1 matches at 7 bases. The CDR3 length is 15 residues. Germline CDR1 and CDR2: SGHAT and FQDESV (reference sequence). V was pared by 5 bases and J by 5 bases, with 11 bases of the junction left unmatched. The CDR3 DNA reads TGTGCCAGCAGCCCCCACAGGGGAAGGGCGACTGAAGCTTTCTTT. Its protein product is CASSPHRGRATEAFF.

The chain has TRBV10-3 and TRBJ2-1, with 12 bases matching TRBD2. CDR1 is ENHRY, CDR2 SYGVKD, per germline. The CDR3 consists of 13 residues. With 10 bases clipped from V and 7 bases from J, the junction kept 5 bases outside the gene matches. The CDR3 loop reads CATLAGGGNEQFF. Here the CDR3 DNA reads TGTGCCACACTAGCGGGGGGCGGGAATGAGCAGTTCTTC.